These 22 T cell receptor beta chains were sequenced from one sample in a study of cytomegalovirus exposure and HLA in healthy donors. The primer mix had 60 Vbeta and 13 Jbeta primers. Produced via immunoSEQ multiplex PCR; TCRdb's table is partial and in-frame only. The repertoire consists of 130,000 or so clones, with 81% occurring once and the leading ten covering roughly 2.2%. Sequencing was carried out using PBMCs. These receptors all stem from a woman in her 40s in good health and CMV-seronegative.

The CDR3: CANTGAGVWNEQFF. CDR3 DNA: TGTGCCAACACAGGAGCGGGGGTATGGAATGAGCAGTTCTTC. The chain links TRBV19 to TRBJ2-1; 8 bases match TRBD2. Germline loops: CDR1 LNHDA, CDR2 SQIVND (reference sequence). The CDR3 sequence is 14 residues long. V shed 10 bases, J shed 7 bases, and the junction held 12 bases outside the gene matches.

DNA of the CDR3: TGTGCCTGGAGTGTAGCCCCCGACGAGCAGTACTTC. This translates into CAWSVAPDEQYF. The rearrangement joins TRBV30 to TRBJ2-7, with D unresolved. This CDR3 spans 12 amino acids. V was trimmed by 0 bases and J by 5 bases, leaving 8 bases between them. The germline CDR1 and CDR2 sequences are GTSNPN and SVGIG (reference sequence).

V gene TRBV5-6 combines with J gene TRBJ2-3, with 7 bases lining up with TRBD1. Looked up from germline, CDR1 is SGHDT and CDR2 is YYEEEE. This CDR3 is 15 amino acids long. The junction had 7 bases not matched to a gene; V was cut back by 3 bases and J by 3 bases. This CDR3 reads CASSSQGVKTDTQYF. CDR3 nucleotide sequence: TGTGCCAGCAGCTCGCAGGGGGTTAAAACAGATACGCAGTATTTT.

V and J are TRBV5-4 and TRBJ2-5; D may be TRBD2 (6 bases). The germline gives CDR1 SGHNT, CDR2 YYREEE (reference sequence). V was shortened by 3 bases and J by 7 bases, with 22 bases between the two germline ends. The CDR3 is made up of 16 amino acids. CDR3 sequence: CASSSRTVATGGTQYF. In DNA, the CDR3 is TGTGCCAGCAGCTCTCGAACAGTAGCCACCGGGGGGACCCAGTACTTC. The complete variable domain, with remaining parts taken from reference TRBV5-4 and TRBJ2-5, reads ETGVTQSPTHLIKTRGQQVTLRCSSQSGHNTVSWYQQALGQGPQFIFQYYREEENGRGNFPPRFSGLQFPNYSSELNVNALELDDSALYLCASSSRTVATGGTQYFGPGTRLLVL.

The gene calls are TRBV19 and TRBJ1-2, with a tentative D call TRBD1 (5 bases). Germline V gene lookup returns CDR1 LNHDA and CDR2 SQIVND (reference sequence). The CDR3 covers 17 residues. Trimming shortened V by 0 bases and J by 8 bases, and 22 bases separated the two germline ends. CDR3 in DNA: TGTGCCAGTAGTATAGATCGGATCGGGGGTGACGGAGTCGGCTACACCTTC. As protein: CASSIDRIGGDGVGYTF.

The rearrangement uses TRBV7-2 and TRBJ1-1; weak D call: TRBD1 (5 bases). The CDR3 loop spans 14 amino acids. Germline lookup yields CDR1 SGHTA and CDR2 FQGNSA. The V end lost 3 bases, the J end lost 4 bases, and 12 bases lay between the germline ends. CDR3 nucleotide sequence: TGTGCCAGCAGCTTTGCGCAGGGCGTCACTGAAGCTTTCTTT. This sequence encodes CASSFAQGVTEAFF. The whole variable domain, remainder taken from reference TRBV7-2 and TRBJ1-1, is GAGVSQSPSNKVTEKGKDVELRCDPISGHTALYWYRQSLGQGLEFLIYFQGNSAPDKSGLPSDRFSAERTGGSVSTLTIQRTQQEDSAVYLCASSFAQGVTEAFFGQGTRLTVV.

The chain combines TRBV7-2 with TRBJ2-1, with a possible D match to TRBD2 (5 bases). The CDR3 has 14 amino acids. CDR1 and CDR2 (germline): SGHTA, FQGNSA. V was clipped by 4 bases and J by 5 bases, with 12 bases between them. For the CDR3, the DNA is TGTGCCAGCAGCTATCAGAGGGCTGACAATGAGCAGTTCTTC. Its translation is CASSYQRADNEQFF. Using reference TRBV7-2 and TRBJ2-1 for the parts outside the CDR3, the full variable domain is GAGVSQSPSNKVTEKGKDVELRCDPISGHTALYWYRQSLGQGLEFLIYFQGNSAPDKSGLPSDRFSAERTGGSVSTLTIQRTQQEDSAVYLCASSYQRADNEQFFGPGTRLTVL.

The J gene is TRBJ1-4, the V gene TRBV4-3, with D unclear. From germline, CDR1 is LGHNA and CDR2 YSLEER. Between the trimmed V and J ends, which lost 3 bases and 0 bases, there was a span of 8 bases. This CDR3 spans 15 amino acids. CDR3 coding DNA: TGCGCCAGCAGCCAGAACTACGCAACTAATGAAAAACTGTTTTTT. Translating it yields CASSQNYATNEKLFF.

This chain connects TRBV10-3 to TRBJ1-2, with D perhaps matching TRBD1 (6 bases). Trimming took off 0 bases at V and 7 bases at J, with 12 bases between the two ends. The CDR3 spans 14 residues. In germline, CDR1 is ENHRY, CDR2 SYGVKD. CDR3 DNA sequence: TGTGCCATCAGTGAGTCGGACAGCTTAATTGGCTACACCTTC. Translation gives CAISESDSLIGYTF.

V and J are TRBV9 and TRBJ1-1; weak D call: TRBD1 (6 bases). Per the germline V gene, CDR1 is SGDLS and CDR2 is YYNGEE. Trimming took 0 bases from V and 0 from J, leaving 15 bases between them. The CDR3 totals 17 residues. The CDR3 DNA follows: TGTGCCAGCAGCGTAGGGGACATTGGATACATGAACACTGAAGCTTTCTTT. It codes for CASSVGDIGYMNTEAFF.

This clone has a handful of counts. This chain connects TRBV6-5 to TRBJ1-4, with D unresolved. Trimming pared 8 bases from V and 0 bases from J, leaving 13 bases between. The CDR3 extends over 15 amino acids. Germline V gives CDR1 MNHEY, CDR2 SVGAGI. The CDR3 bases are TGTGCCAGCGGGAGTGGAGTTGCAACTAATGAAAAACTGTTTTTT. Translated: CASGSGVATNEKLFF.

The chain recombines TRBV5-1 with TRBJ1-2; TRBD1 is a possible D gene (5 bases). Trimming removed 0 bases at V and 5 bases at J, with 17 bases between. CDR1 is SGHRS, CDR2 YFSETQ, per germline. This CDR3 has 16 amino acids. The DNA for the CDR3 is TGCGCCAGCAGCTTGGTGGGACTCAATACGGGGTATGGCTACACCTTC. Amino acid sequence: CASSLVGLNTGYGYTF.

J is TRBJ1-4 and V is TRBV7-9; 7 bases map to TRBD1. The germline CDR1 and CDR2 sequences are SEHNR and FQNEAQ (reference sequence). The CDR3 contains 14 residues. V trimming: 5 bases; J trimming: 8 bases; junction bases outside the gene matches: 8. In DNA form, the CDR3 reads TGTGCCAGCAGCCCGACAGGGCTTGCGGAAAAACTGTTTTTT. This translates into CASSPTGLAEKLFF.

V and J are TRBV5-1 and TRBJ2-2; no clear D gene. CDR3 length: 15 amino acids. Trimming took off 0 bases at V and 1 base at J, with 7 bases between the two ends. Germline V CDR1 and CDR2: SGHRS, YFSETQ. The CDR3 DNA reads TGCGCCAGCAGCTTGGTAGTTGGGAACACCGGGGAGCTGTTTTTT. Residues: CASSLVVGNTGELFF.

The rearrangement joins TRBV21-1 to TRBJ1-5; the table's D call of TRBD1 was not tested on the DNA. TRBV21-1 is deemed a pseudogene. The CDR3 runs to 14 residues. The CDR3: CASSTQAYNQPQHF. The DNA of the CDR3 is TGTGCCAGCAGCACGCAGGCATACAATCAGCCCCAGCATTTT.

J is TRBJ1-3 and V is TRBV13; unclear D gene. Germline V gives CDR1 PRHDT, CDR2 FYEKMQ (reference sequence). The length of the CDR3 is 18 residues. Trimming cost V 1 base and J 3 bases, with 19 bases left between them. The CDR3 DNA is TGTGCCAGCAGCTTAGCCGCCAGGAGGACCGTGGGTGGAAACACCATATATTTT. Translated, it gives CASSLAARRTVGGNTIYF.

In DNA, the CDR3 is TGTGCCAGCAGTTACTCGACGAGGGGGACCTACGAGCAGTACTTC. This encodes CASSYSTRGTYEQYF. The chain uses TRBV6-5 and TRBJ2-7, with D possibly matching TRBD1 (6 bases). Trimming shortened V by 0 bases and J by 2 bases, and 11 bases separated the two germline ends. Germline lookup yields CDR1 MNHEY and CDR2 SVGAGI. The CDR3 has 15 residues.

V usage is TRBV10-3 and J usage is TRBJ1-2; no definite D call. CDR3 size: 12 residues. Trimming took 8 bases from V and 5 from J, leaving 12 bases between them. CDR1 ENHRY and CDR2 SYGVKD come from the germline V gene. The CDR3 DNA reads as TGTGCCATCTCGTCATTGAGATATGGCTACACCTTC. Its protein is CAISSLRYGYTF.

The chain is built from TRBV20-1 and TRBJ2-7; 8 bases are shared with TRBD1. This CDR3 comprises 10 residues. The J segment lost 9 bases and the V segment lost 7 bases, leaving 5 bases of the junction unmatched. Germline-derived CDR1 and CDR2 are DFQATT and SNEGSKA (reference sequence). In DNA, the CDR3 is TGCAGTGTCAGGGGGCGCGGGCAGTACTTC. Residues: CSVRGRGQYF.

This chain links TRBV10-1 with TRBJ2-5; 9 bases are shared with TRBD2. The CDR3 loop spans 17 amino acids. The J segment lost 1 base and the V segment lost 0 bases, leaving 6 bases of the junction unmatched. Germline-derived CDR1 and CDR2 are WNHNN and SYGVQD (reference sequence). The CDR3 protein is CASSESSSGDLQETQYF. The CDR3, as DNA: TGCGCCAGCAGTGAGTCTTCTAGCGGGGACCTCCAAGAGACCCAGTACTTC.

This chain connects TRBV19 to TRBJ2-7, with 7 bases lining up with TRBD1. Per the germline V gene, CDR1 is LNHDA and CDR2 is SQIVND (reference sequence). The CDR3 is 14 residues long. With V trimmed by 4 bases and J by 3 bases, 6 bases remained unmatched. The CDR3 protein is CASSTRDRYYEQYF. CDR3 coding DNA: TGTGCCAGTAGTACAAGGGACAGATACTACGAGCAGTACTTC.

The chain links TRBV10-1 to TRBJ2-1; D call uncertain. Trimming left V 3 bases short and J 0 bases short, with 9 bases between. Per germline, CDR1 WNHNN and CDR2 SYGVQD (reference sequence). CDR3 size: 15 residues. This chain's CDR3 is CASSDPLHSYNEQFF. The CDR3 coding sequence is TGCGCCAGCAGTGATCCACTGCACTCCTACAATGAGCAGTTCTTC.